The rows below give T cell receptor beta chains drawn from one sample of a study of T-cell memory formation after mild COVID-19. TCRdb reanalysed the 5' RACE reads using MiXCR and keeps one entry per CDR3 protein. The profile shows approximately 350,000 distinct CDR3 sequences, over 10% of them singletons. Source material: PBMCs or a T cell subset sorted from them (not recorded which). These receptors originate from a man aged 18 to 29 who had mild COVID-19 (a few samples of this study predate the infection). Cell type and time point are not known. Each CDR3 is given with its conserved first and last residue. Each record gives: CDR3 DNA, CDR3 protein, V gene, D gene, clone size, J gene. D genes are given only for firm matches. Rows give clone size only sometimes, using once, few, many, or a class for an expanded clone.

CDR3nt: TGCGCCAGCAGCCAAGAAGGCAGGGGGGGAAATGAGCAGTTCTTC; CDR3aa: CASSQEGRGGNEQFF; v_gene: TRBV4-3; d_gene: .; abundance: many; j_gene: TRBJ2-1
CDR3nt: TGCAGTGCTCCGTCAGGGACAGGGGACGGCTATGGCTACACCTTC; CDR3aa: CSAPSGTGDGYGYTF; v_gene: TRBV20-1; d_gene: TRBD1; abundance: .; j_gene: TRBJ1-2
CDR3nt: TGTGCCAGCAGTGAGATTAGGGAGGGAGTCCTGTACTTC; CDR3aa: CASSEIREGVLYF; v_gene: TRBV2; d_gene: TRBD2; abundance: .; j_gene: TRBJ2-5
CDR3nt: TGCAGTGCTATCGGGGGGGGATTGAGGGATGAAGCTTTCTTT; CDR3aa: CSAIGGGLRDEAFF; v_gene: TRBV20-1; d_gene: .; abundance: .; j_gene: TRBJ1-1
CDR3nt: TGTGCCAGCAGCTTAAGAGGGGCCAAAAACATTCAGTACTTC; CDR3aa: CASSLRGAKNIQYF; v_gene: TRBV7-9; d_gene: .; abundance: medium-sized; j_gene: TRBJ2-4
CDR3nt: TGTGCCAGCAGCTCCGGTCGGACCCAGTACTTC; CDR3aa: CASSSGRTQYF; v_gene: TRBV7-3; d_gene: .; abundance: few; j_gene: TRBJ2-5
CDR3nt: TGCGCCAGCAGCCAGGGCTTAAACGGTCTCTACGAGCAGTACTTC; CDR3aa: CASSQGLNGLYEQYF; v_gene: TRBV4-1; d_gene: .; abundance: many; j_gene: TRBJ2-7
CDR3nt: TGTGCCAGCAGCCCCGACAGGGACAATGAGCAGTTCTTC; CDR3aa: CASSPDRDNEQFF; v_gene: TRBV7-2; d_gene: TRBD1; abundance: many; j_gene: TRBJ2-1
CDR3nt: TGTGCCAGCAGGATCTACGGACAGACCAATCAGCCCCAGCATTTT; CDR3aa: CASRIYGQTNQPQHF; v_gene: TRBV6-2/TRBV6-3; d_gene: .; abundance: .; j_gene: TRBJ1-5
CDR3nt: TGTGCCAGCAGTCCCCCCCCGGGACAGGGTGAGGATACGCAGTATTTT; CDR3aa: CASSPPPGQGEDTQYF; v_gene: TRBV12-3/TRBV12-4; d_gene: TRBD1; abundance: few; j_gene: TRBJ2-3
CDR3nt: TGTGCCACCAGTGACCCCAGGGGTACTAATGAGCAGTTCTTC; CDR3aa: CATSDPRGTNEQFF; v_gene: TRBV24-1; d_gene: .; abundance: few; j_gene: TRBJ2-1
CDR3nt: TGCGCCAGCAGCCAAGAATGGACACCCACAGATACGCAGTATTTT; CDR3aa: CASSQEWTPTDTQYF; v_gene: TRBV4-3; d_gene: .; abundance: .; j_gene: TRBJ2-3
CDR3nt: TGTGCCAGCTCGTCCGACAGAATCGCTCAGCCCCAGCATTTT; CDR3aa: CASSSDRIAQPQHF; v_gene: TRBV18; d_gene: .; abundance: few; j_gene: TRBJ1-5
CDR3nt: TGTGCCAGCAGCGTAGCTACTAGCGGTCCCCGGGAGCTGTTTTTT; CDR3aa: CASSVATSGPRELFF; v_gene: TRBV9; d_gene: TRBD2; abundance: few; j_gene: TRBJ2-2
CDR3nt: TGTGCCATCAAGCAAGAGGGCAATCAGCCCCAGCATTTT; CDR3aa: CAIKQEGNQPQHF; v_gene: TRBV10-3; d_gene: .; abundance: few; j_gene: TRBJ1-5
CDR3nt: TGTGCCAGCAGCTTATACCCCCCCCCTCAAGAGACCCAGTACTTC; CDR3aa: CASSLYPPPQETQYF; v_gene: TRBV7-2; d_gene: .; abundance: few; j_gene: TRBJ2-5
CDR3nt: TGTGCCAGCAGTTTCGACAGGGGGCTAGGTAACTATGGCTACACCTTC; CDR3aa: CASSFDRGLGNYGYTF; v_gene: TRBV2; d_gene: TRBD1; abundance: .; j_gene: TRBJ1-2
CDR3nt: TGTGCCAGCAGCTCCCCTTACCAGAGCACAGATACGCAGTATTTT; CDR3aa: CASSSPYQSTDTQYF; v_gene: TRBV7-9; d_gene: .; abundance: .; j_gene: TRBJ2-3
CDR3nt: TGTGCCAGCAGAACGGCCGGGACGGCGGGCCAGCCCCAGCATTTT; CDR3aa: CASRTAGTAGQPQHF; v_gene: TRBV6-2/TRBV6-3; d_gene: .; abundance: .; j_gene: TRBJ1-5
CDR3nt: TGCGCCAGCAGCCAAGATGGCAGGAGCTACACCTTC; CDR3aa: CASSQDGRSYTF; v_gene: TRBV4-1; d_gene: .; abundance: few; j_gene: TRBJ1-2
CDR3nt: TGCAGTGCTAGAGATCTGAGCGGGGCATACAATGAGCAGTTCTTC; CDR3aa: CSARDLSGAYNEQFF; v_gene: TRBV20-1; d_gene: TRBD2; abundance: .; j_gene: TRBJ2-1
CDR3nt: TGTGCCAGCAGTAACTACAATGAGCAGTTCTTC; CDR3aa: CASSNYNEQFF; v_gene: TRBV6-6; d_gene: .; abundance: many; j_gene: TRBJ2-1
CDR3nt: TGTGCCATCAGTGAAAGCTTTGGGGGGCCTCTCAATGAAAAACTGTTTTTT; CDR3aa: CAISESFGGPLNEKLFF; v_gene: TRBV10-3; d_gene: .; abundance: few; j_gene: TRBJ1-4
CDR3nt: TGTGCCACCAGTGATTACCAGGGGAGGTCCGGGGAGCTGTTTTTT; CDR3aa: CATSDYQGRSGELFF; v_gene: TRBV24-1; d_gene: .; abundance: .; j_gene: TRBJ2-2
CDR3nt: TGTGCCAGCAGCGCCGAGGGACAACCGAACACTGAAGCTTTCTTT; CDR3aa: CASSAEGQPNTEAFF; v_gene: TRBV9; d_gene: .; abundance: few; j_gene: TRBJ1-1
CDR3nt: TGTGCCAGCAGTTATTTAAGACAGGCCACTGAAGCTTTCTTT; CDR3aa: CASSYLRQATEAFF; v_gene: TRBV12-3/TRBV12-4; d_gene: .; abundance: few; j_gene: TRBJ1-1
CDR3nt: TGTGCCAGCAGCTTAGAGGCTTTAGGGAACACCGGGGAGCTGTTTTTT; CDR3aa: CASSLEALGNTGELFF; v_gene: TRBV7-2; d_gene: .; abundance: few; j_gene: TRBJ2-2
CDR3nt: TGTGCCAGCAGCGTAGGAGAGGGGGCGCGAGATACGCAGTATTTT; CDR3aa: CASSVGEGARDTQYF; v_gene: TRBV9; d_gene: TRBD1; abundance: few; j_gene: TRBJ2-3
CDR3nt: TGTGCCAGCACCTGGGGGGTGGGAGCGCGGCCCCAGCATTTT; CDR3aa: CASTWGVGARPQHF; v_gene: TRBV12-3/TRBV12-4; d_gene: .; abundance: .; j_gene: TRBJ1-5
CDR3nt: TGCAGTGCTAGAGATCCTCTACAGGGAAACTATGGCTACACCTTC; CDR3aa: CSARDPLQGNYGYTF; v_gene: TRBV20-1; d_gene: .; abundance: few; j_gene: TRBJ1-2
CDR3nt: TGTGCCAGCAGCCAAGTCGCGGATTCACCCCTCCACTTT; CDR3aa: CASSQVADSPLHF; v_gene: TRBV5-6; d_gene: .; abundance: .; j_gene: TRBJ1-6
CDR3nt: TGCAGCGTAGCCGTCACAGCGGGGGAGTGGAACATTCAGTACTTC; CDR3aa: CSVAVTAGEWNIQYF; v_gene: TRBV29-1; d_gene: TRBD2; abundance: .; j_gene: TRBJ2-4
CDR3nt: TGTGCCAGTTGGGGGGGTTCGTCCCAGTACTTC; CDR3aa: CASWGGSSQYF; v_gene: TRBV7-2; d_gene: TRBD2; abundance: few; j_gene: TRBJ2-5
CDR3nt: TGTGCCAGCAGTTGGGGGGGCGCACAGGACACTGAAGCTTTCTTT; CDR3aa: CASSWGGAQDTEAFF; v_gene: TRBV6-5; d_gene: .; abundance: few; j_gene: TRBJ1-1
CDR3nt: TGCAGCGTGTTAAGAGCCAGGGTTCTGAACACTGAAGCTTTCTTT; CDR3aa: CSVLRARVLNTEAFF; v_gene: TRBV29-1; d_gene: .; abundance: few; j_gene: TRBJ1-1
CDR3nt: TGCAGTGCTAGAGGAGAGAAGGGCGGCTACACCTTC; CDR3aa: CSARGEKGGYTF; v_gene: TRBV20-1; d_gene: .; abundance: few; j_gene: TRBJ1-2
CDR3nt: TGTGCCAGCACCCCTTGGGTCCGGCTAGCGGGGGGTAGCTATGAGCAGTTCTTC; CDR3aa: CASTPWVRLAGGSYEQFF; v_gene: TRBV11-2; d_gene: TRBD2; abundance: .; j_gene: TRBJ2-1
CDR3nt: TGTGCCAGCAGCAAACCCCAGGTGTGGGGCAATCAGCCCCAGCATTTT; CDR3aa: CASSKPQVWGNQPQHF; v_gene: TRBV28; d_gene: .; abundance: few; j_gene: TRBJ1-5
CDR3nt: TGTGCCAGCAGCCAAGGGCAGGGACATCATCAGCCCCAGCATTTT; CDR3aa: CASSQGQGHHQPQHF; v_gene: TRBV7-2; d_gene: .; abundance: .; j_gene: TRBJ1-5
CDR3nt: TGTGCCAGCAGTACCCAGACCTACAATGAGCAGTTCTTC; CDR3aa: CASSTQTYNEQFF; v_gene: TRBV12-3/TRBV12-4; d_gene: .; abundance: many; j_gene: TRBJ2-1
CDR3nt: TGTGCCAGCAGACGAGACAGGTCCTACGAGCAGTACTTC; CDR3aa: CASRRDRSYEQYF; v_gene: TRBV7-2; d_gene: .; abundance: .; j_gene: TRBJ2-7
CDR3nt: TGTGCCAGCAGCTCAAAGCCGGGGGACACCGGGGAGCTGTTTTTT; CDR3aa: CASSSKPGDTGELFF; v_gene: TRBV7-2; d_gene: .; abundance: many; j_gene: TRBJ2-2
CDR3nt: TGTGCCAGCAGATCCGGACAGGGGGCTTACGGCTACACCTTC; CDR3aa: CASRSGQGAYGYTF; v_gene: TRBV6-5; d_gene: TRBD1; abundance: few; j_gene: TRBJ1-2
CDR3nt: TGTGCCAGCAGCTTAATAGCGGCGAACATTCAGTACTTC; CDR3aa: CASSLIAANIQYF; v_gene: TRBV7-3; d_gene: .; abundance: .; j_gene: TRBJ2-4
CDR3nt: TGCAGTGCTAGAGATTCTAGGCAGGGAGCCGGGGAGCTGTTTTTT; CDR3aa: CSARDSRQGAGELFF; v_gene: TRBV20-1; d_gene: .; abundance: few; j_gene: TRBJ2-2
CDR3nt: TGTGCCAGCAGCCCTGGGGAGCGACTATACAATGAGCAGTTCTTC; CDR3aa: CASSPGERLYNEQFF; v_gene: TRBV9; d_gene: .; abundance: .; j_gene: TRBJ2-1
CDR3nt: TGTGCCAGTAGTATGGGTATTTCTGAGCAGTTCTTC; CDR3aa: CASSMGISEQFF; v_gene: TRBV19; d_gene: .; abundance: few; j_gene: TRBJ2-1
CDR3nt: TGTGCCAGCAGACCCGGGACAGGGGTAGGGAATGGCTACACCTTC; CDR3aa: CASRPGTGVGNGYTF; v_gene: TRBV6-5; d_gene: TRBD1; abundance: .; j_gene: TRBJ1-2
CDR3nt: TGCGCCAGCAGCTTAACCTTACTAGCGGGGACTCGTGAGACCCAGTACTTC; CDR3aa: CASSLTLLAGTRETQYF; v_gene: TRBV5-1; d_gene: TRBD2; abundance: many; j_gene: TRBJ2-5
CDR3nt: TGTGCCAGCAGCTTTTATGGCAAAAGGGGCCATTCCTACAATGAGCAGTTCTTC; CDR3aa: CASSFYGKRGHSYNEQFF; v_gene: TRBV7-3; d_gene: .; abundance: .; j_gene: TRBJ2-1
CDR3nt: TGTGCCAGCAGCCAGATAGTCGCGATCCATGTGACACACGAGCAGTACTTC; CDR3aa: CASSQIVAIHVTHEQYF; v_gene: TRBV7-9; d_gene: .; abundance: many; j_gene: TRBJ2-7
CDR3nt: TGTGCCAGCAGCGTTACTAGCGGGGGGGCCGTCTTCGAGACCCAGTACTTC; CDR3aa: CASSVTSGGAVFETQYF; v_gene: TRBV9; d_gene: TRBD2; abundance: few; j_gene: TRBJ2-5
CDR3nt: TGCGCCAGCAGCCGACGACTAGCGGCAAACACAGATACGCAGTATTTT; CDR3aa: CASSRRLAANTDTQYF; v_gene: TRBV5-1; d_gene: TRBD2; abundance: .; j_gene: TRBJ2-3
CDR3nt: TGTGCCAGCTCAACTAACCCCGCGGGACAGGGGAATTCACCCCTCCACTTT; CDR3aa: CASSTNPAGQGNSPLHF; v_gene: TRBV18; d_gene: TRBD1; abundance: .; j_gene: TRBJ1-6
CDR3nt: TGCGCCAGCAGCCAACCGCGGGGGGGGATGAACACTGAAGCTTTCTTT; CDR3aa: CASSQPRGGMNTEAFF; v_gene: TRBV4-1; d_gene: .; abundance: .; j_gene: TRBJ1-1